The sample holds a few counts of the clone carrying this T cell receptor beta chain. The data were obtained in a study of blood T cell repertoires in COVID-19. Study summary: Samples of COVID-19 (acute and convalescent) were obtained from the United States, Italy and Spain. In each case, the material was cDNA or gDNA derived from T cells, B-cell-depleted T cells, or PBMCs.

V was trimmed by 0 bases and J by 9 bases, leaving 11 bases between them. This CDR3 is built from 13 residues. Looked up from germline, CDR1 is LGHDT and CDR2 is YNNKEL (reference sequence). In the authors' methods: How many nucleated cells were present was estimated from reference gene primer amplification. Assay: immunoSEQ multiplex PCR; the TCRdb copy retains only in-frame clones and omits some. The V and J calls and clone size are taken from that table; D and trimming were inferred from the DNA. This sample has about 220,000 clones, with 75% to 90% found just once. The sequence derives from a woman aged 30 to 39 who had recovered from COVID-19. This chain connects TRBV3-1 (or the pseudogene TRBV3-2) to TRBJ2-5, with D tentatively TRBD1 (6 bases). Sequencing was carried out using peripheral blood. The CDR3 DNA reads as TGTGCCAGCAGCCAAGATCTACAGGGAGCCCAGTACTTC. Translated: CASSQDLQGAQYF.